Each of the 19 T cell receptor beta chains below was sequenced from the same sample in a study of beta chain features in type 1 diabetes. Study-wide results and limits: Researchers report that Type 1 diabetes patients had moderately but significantly shorter TCRB CDR3s across all four CD4+ subsets.

For these receptors, no antigen is known. Since all of the isolated RNA was reverse transcribed, expressed TCRB transcripts were what got sequenced. Repertoires were generated with immunoSEQ multiplex PCR, while TCRdb's copy carries only in-frame clones and drops some. The sample records 150,000 or so clones, about 8.3% being singletons. The sequenced material came from central memory CD4+ T cells from blood. The receptors derive from a woman between 18 and 30 years old with type 1 diabetes.

The chain combines TRBV6-6 with TRBJ2-6; D gene ambiguous. Germline CDR1 and CDR2: MNHNY and SVGAGI (reference sequence). The CDR3 totals 16 residues. Deletions cut 2 bases from V and 1 base from J, with 9 bases between. The CDR3 DNA reads as TGTGCCAGCAGTTACCATCCTATGTCTGGGGCCAACGTCCTGACTTTC. As protein: CASSYHPMSGANVLTF.

This clone was seen more than once but under ten times. The chain uses TRBV11-3 and TRBJ2-5, with 9 bases fitting TRBD2. Germline V gene data show CDR1 as SGHNT and CDR2 as YENEEA. Trimming at V came to 8 bases and at J to 1 base, leaving 5 bases not matched to a gene. This CDR3 contains 14 residues. The CDR3 nucleotides are TGTGCCAGCGCCTGGGGACTAGCCCAAGAGACCCAGTACTTC. Its protein is CASAWGLAQETQYF.

V gene TRBV2 combines with J gene TRBJ2-4, with 9 bases fitting TRBD1. In germline, CDR1 is SNHLY, CDR2 FYNNEI. Trimming removed 2 bases from V and 8 bases from J; junction bases left unmatched: 7. This CDR3 has 15 residues. The CDR3 bases are TGTGCCAGCAGTGAAACGGGGGACAGGGTGGACATTCAGTACTTC. Its protein product is CASSETGDRVDIQYF.

This clone came up a few times. The chain recombines TRBV15 with TRBJ1-5; D not resolved. The CDR3 is made up of 12 amino acids. V lost 0 bases and J 5 bases, leaving 2 bases between the germline ends. Germline-derived CDR1 and CDR2 are LNHNV and YYDKDF (reference sequence). The CDR3 sequence is CATSRDYQPQHF. CDR3 coding DNA: TGTGCCACCAGCAGAGACTATCAGCCCCAGCATTTT.

This clone was detected ten times or more. Other nucleotide sequences in the sample specify the same CDR3. The chain combines TRBV4-3 with TRBJ2-1, with 10 bases matching TRBD2. The CDR3 is made up of 15 amino acids. The V gene end was trimmed by 2 bases and the J gene end by 6 bases; junction bases not matched to a gene: 4. Per germline, CDR1 LGHNA and CDR2 YSLEER. In nucleotides, the CDR3 is TGCGCCAGCAGCCAACCAAGCGGGGGGGTCAATGAGCAGTTCTTC. Translation: CASSQPSGGVNEQFF.

The table lists this clone with a few counts. The chain uses TRBV7-2 and TRBJ2-7; D might be TRBD2 (6 bases). Germline values: CDR1 SGHTA, CDR2 FQGNSA. Trimming stripped 1 base from V and 4 bases from J, with 11 bases between. This CDR3 is 14 amino acids long. CDR3 in amino acids: CASSLGAGWYEQYF. The CDR3 nucleotides read TGTGCCAGCAGCTTAGGGGCGGGGTGGTACGAGCAGTACTTC. The variable domain in full, completed from reference TRBV7-2 and TRBJ2-7, reads GAGVSQSPSNKVTEKGKDVELRCDPISGHTALYWYRQSLGQGLEFLIYFQGNSAPDKSGLPSDRFSAERTGGSVSTLTIQRTQQEDSAVYLCASSLGAGWYEQYFGPGTRLTVT.

CDR3 coding DNA: TGTGCCAGCAGCTCCCGGGGGACCTATGGCTACACCTTC. It yields the protein CASSSRGTYGYTF. V gene TRBV5-6 combines with J gene TRBJ1-2; a weak D match, TRBD1 (5 bases). This CDR3 spans 13 amino acids. Germline CDR1 and CDR2: SGHDT and YYEEEE. With 3 bases removed from V and 4 bases from J, the gap between germline ends came to 10 bases.

The genes are TRBV19 and TRBJ1-5, with D perhaps matching TRBD1 (6 bases). Trimming stripped 3 bases from V and 7 bases from J, with 13 bases between. Germline V gives CDR1 LNHDA, CDR2 SQIVND (reference sequence). CDR3 length: 14 amino acids. CDR3 sequence (DNA): TGTGCCAGTAGTATTTACCCAGGGGAACAGCCCCAGCATTTT. Translation: CASSIYPGEQPQHF.

V and J are TRBV29-1 and TRBJ2-5; 7 bases fit TRBD2. With 7 bases clipped from V and 7 bases from J, the junction kept 15 bases outside the gene matches. The CDR3 covers 14 residues. Germline V CDR1 and CDR2: SQVTM, ANQGSEA. Here the CDR3 DNA reads TGCAGCGCTAGGTTCGAACTAGCGAGCGGGACCCAGTACTTC. Encoded protein: CSARFELASGTQYF.

The sample holds a few counts of this clone. This chain links TRBV10-3 with TRBJ1-5; TRBD1 matches 9 bases. The CDR3 has 14 amino acids. Unmatched junction bases numbered 8, after V lost 4 bases and J lost 10 bases. CDR1 is ENHRY, CDR2 SYGVKD, per germline. The CDR3 here is CAISVGTGNDPQHF. DNA of the CDR3: TGTGCCATCAGTGTAGGGACAGGGAATGATCCCCAGCATTTT.

In regard to this clone: The junction differs from germline at one of its ends, possibly a read error. The genes are TRBV10-3 and TRBJ1-5; perhaps TRBD1 as D (6 bases). This CDR3 is built from 14 residues. In germline, CDR1 is ENHRY, CDR2 SYGVKD. This CDR3 is CAISVDGGKQPQHF. The CDR3 nucleotides read TGTGCCATCAGTGTGGATGGGGGCAAACAGCCCCAGCATTTT.

This clone has only a few counts. This chain links TRBV11-2 with TRBJ1-1; a weak D match, TRBD1 (5 bases). Per the germline V gene, CDR1 is SGHAT and CDR2 is FQNNGV. This CDR3 is built from 13 residues. Between the trimmed V and J ends, which lost 5 bases and 0 bases, there was a span of 7 bases. The CDR3 loop reads CASSRQMNTEAFF. In DNA form, the CDR3 reads TGTGCCAGCAGCCGACAGATGAACACTGAAGCTTTCTTT. The variable domain in full, with the rest retrieved from reference TRBV11-2 and TRBJ1-1, is EAGVAQSPRYKIIEKRQSVAFWCNPISGHATLYWYQQILGQGPKLLIQFQNNGVVDDSQLPKDRFSAERLKGVDSTLKIQPAKLEDSAVYLCASSRQMNTEAFFGQGTRLTVV.

The chain uses TRBV6-5 and TRBJ1-5; 8 bases map to TRBD1. The CDR3 runs to 15 residues. After removal of 6 bases from V and 1 base from J, the junction contained 5 bases not matched to a gene. Germline CDR1 MNHEY, CDR2 SVGAGI. CDR3 protein: CASRNGQGSNQPQHF. The CDR3 bases are TGTGCCAGCAGAAACGGACAGGGAAGCAATCAGCCCCAGCATTTT.

This clone occurred a few times. V gene TRBV16 combines with J gene TRBJ1-3; the D is unclear. Between the trimmed V and J ends, which lost 4 bases and 4 bases, there was a span of 5 bases. Germline CDR1 reads KGHSY; CDR2 reads FQNENV. The CDR3 has 12 residues. Written as DNA, the CDR3 is TGTGCCAGCAGCCCTCGGGGAAACACCATATATTTT. Translation gives CASSPRGNTIYF.

The genes are TRBV19 and TRBJ2-3; D perhaps matches TRBD1 (6 bases). The CDR3 has 14 amino acids. CDR1 is LNHDA, CDR2 SQIVND, per germline (reference sequence). Trimming took off 3 bases at V and 2 bases at J, with 9 bases between the two ends. CDR3: CASSMGAYTDTQYF. In DNA form, the CDR3 reads TGTGCCAGTAGTATGGGGGCCTACACAGATACGCAGTATTTT.

This clone was found a few times. This sample includes further DNA sequences coding for the same CDR3. V and J are TRBV29-1 and TRBJ2-7; TRBD1 agrees at 7 bases. This CDR3 has 12 amino acids. In germline, CDR1 is SQVTM, CDR2 ANQGSEA. The V segment lost 4 bases and the J segment 2 bases; nucleotides outside the gene matches: 2. CDR3: CSVGQGTYEQYF. In DNA, the CDR3 is TGCAGCGTTGGACAGGGAACCTACGAGCAGTACTTC.

This chain uses TRBV7-2 with TRBJ2-7; unclear D gene. V gave up 2 bases and J gave up 1 base, with 9 bases separating them. CDR1 and CDR2 from the germline V gene are SGHTA and FQGNSA. The CDR3 contains 14 residues. As DNA, the CDR3 is TGTGCCAGCAGCTTAATGGCCAGTTCCTACGAGCAGTACTTC. This codes for CASSLMASSYEQYF.

The chain joins TRBV18 to TRBJ1-3; 8 bases are shared with TRBD1. Trimming at V came to 6 bases and at J to 7 bases, leaving 8 bases not matched to a gene. The CDR3 totals 14 residues. From germline, CDR1 is KGHSH and CDR2 LQKENI. The CDR3 DNA reads as TGTGCCAGCTCGCCATCGACAGGGGAGAACACCATATATTTT. Protein product: CASSPSTGENTIYF.

This rearrangement joins TRBV18 to TRBJ2-1, with 11 bases that match TRBD2. Germline V gene data show CDR1 as KGHSH and CDR2 as LQKENI. The CDR3 has 16 residues. With 0 bases clipped from V and 8 bases from J, the junction kept 6 bases outside the gene matches. Here the CDR3 reads CASSPPWLAGGHEQFF. The CDR3 nucleotides are TGTGCCAGCTCACCACCGTGGCTAGCGGGGGGACATGAGCAGTTCTTC.